Each of the 25 T cell receptor beta chains below was sequenced from the same sample in a study of glioma-infiltrating T cells. Amplification of TCR alpha and beta CDR3 regions from RNA used iRepertoire nested multiplex PCR. TCRdb used MiXCR to reprocess the multiplex PCR reads, holding one entry per CDR3 protein. In the table there are roughly 190,000 distinct CDR3 sequences, roughly a third of which are singletons. The sequencing sample was made of glioma tissue, nonneoplastic brain tissue, or PBMCs (not recorded which). These TCRs come from a human donor with low-grade glioma or glioblastoma, undergoing nonglioma brain surgery, or in good health (not recorded which).

This clonotype has ten or more counts. The rearrangement uses TRBV6-2 or TRBV6-3 and TRBJ1-1; tentative D call: TRBD1 (6 bases). V lost 4 bases to trimming and J lost 4 bases, with 16 bases between them. Germline V gives CDR1 MNHEY, CDR2 SVGEGT. This CDR3 is 15 amino acids long. This chain's CDR3 is CASSFLRGRSTEAFF. For the CDR3, the DNA is TGTGCCAGCAGTTTCCTCAGGGGACGGTCCACTGAAGCTTTCTTT.

This clonotype has ten or more counts. The rearrangement joins TRBV6-2 or TRBV6-3 to TRBJ2-1; D gene unclear. The ends were cut back, 5 bases at V and 6 bases at J, with 11 bases in the middle. The CDR3 contains 13 residues. Germline-derived CDR1 and CDR2 are MNHEY and SVGEGT. CDR3 sequence reads: CASSTGPSNEQFF. The CDR3 DNA reads TGTGCCAGCAGTACTGGCCCGAGCAATGAGCAGTTCTTC.

Concerning this clonotype itself: Its ends do not fully match the called genes, so a read error is possible. The chain joins TRBV20-1 to TRBJ2-7; 9 bases align to TRBD2. The CDR3 has 16 amino acids. Germline CDR1 and CDR2: DFQATT and SNEGSKA (reference sequence). As DNA, the CDR3 is TGCAGTGCTAGAGATAGCGATAGCGGGAGTACCTACGAGCAGCACTTC. This encodes CSARDSDSGSTYEQHF.

The chain links TRBV20-1 to TRBJ2-1; TRBD1 aligns across 9 bases. Per the germline V gene, CDR1 is DFQATT and CDR2 is SNEGSKA (reference sequence). The CDR3 runs 15 residues. The junction had 8 bases not matched to a gene; V was cut back by 2 bases and J by 6 bases. As DNA, the CDR3 is TGCAGTGCTAGATCCGGGACAGGGTTAACCAATGAGCAGTTCTTC. Protein product: CSARSGTGLTNEQFF.

This clonotype was recorded at least ten times. This rearrangement joins TRBV7-2 to TRBJ2-5; a weak D match, TRBD2 (5 bases). V lost 1 base, J lost 1 base, and 13 bases lay in between. The CDR3 consists of 16 residues. CDR1 SGHTA and CDR2 FQGNSA come from the germline V gene. CDR3 bases: TGTGCCAGCAGCTTAGGGGTCGGGATCCCCCAAGAGACCCAGTACTTC. It codes for CASSLGVGIPQETQYF.

The sample holds many counts of this clonotype. CDR3 coding DNA: TGTGCCAGCAGTGATAGAGCGGGAGGAGGTACAGATACGCAGTATTTT. Encoded protein: CASSDRAGGGTDTQYF. The chain recombines TRBV25-1 with TRBJ2-3, with TRBD2 matching 9 bases. V lost 3 bases, J lost 3 bases, and 7 bases stayed unmatched. The CDR3 loop spans 16 amino acids. Germline V lookup: CDR1 MGHDK, CDR2 SYGVNS.

The sample holds many counts of this clonotype. The J gene is TRBJ1-5, the V gene TRBV19; TRBD1 might be the D (6 bases). CDR1 is LNHDA, CDR2 SQIVND, per germline (reference sequence). This CDR3 region has 14 residues. Trimming cost V 7 bases and J 6 bases, with 16 bases left between them. DNA of the CDR3: TGTGCCAGTACTAAACAGGGTTCAGGTCAGCCCCAGCATTTT. Protein: CASTKQGSGQPQHF.

This clonotype was picked up many times. CDR3 coding DNA: TGTGCCAGTAGCCCATCTGGTTGGAATGAGCAGTTCTTC. It specifies CASSPSGWNEQFF. V usage is TRBV19 and J usage is TRBJ2-1, with D unclear. The CDR3 contains 13 residues. CDR1 is LNHDA, CDR2 SQIVND, per germline (reference sequence). Trimming removed 6 bases from V and 7 bases from J, with 13 bases in between. Full variable domain (missing parts from reference TRBV19 and TRBJ2-1): DGGITQSPKYLFRKEGQNVTLSCEQNLNHDAMYWYRQDPGQGLRLIYYSQIVNDFQKGDIAEGYSVSREKKESFPLTVTSAQKNPTAFYLCASSPSGWNEQFFGPGTRLTVL.

The genes are TRBV29-1 and TRBJ1-4; D is possibly TRBD1 (5 bases). The CDR3 loop spans 13 amino acids. V lost 4 bases and J lost 3, with 9 bases in between. The germline V gene encodes CDR1 SQVTM and CDR2 ANQGSEA. The chain's CDR3 is CSVVQAPNEKLFF. In DNA form, the CDR3 reads TGCAGCGTTGTACAGGCACCTAATGAAAAACTGTTTTTT.

This clonotype was seen repeatedly, ten times or more. The chain carries TRBV20-1 and TRBJ2-7; 7 nucleotides line up with TRBD2. From germline, CDR1 is DFQATT and CDR2 SNEGSKA (reference sequence). The CDR3 runs 13 residues. Trimming cost V 3 bases and J 6 bases; bases outside gene matches: 8. The CDR3 region is CSAREILAVEQYF. Here the CDR3 DNA reads TGCAGTGCTAGGGAGATCCTAGCGGTCGAGCAGTACTTC.

This clonotype appeared many times. The chain joins TRBV20-1 to TRBJ1-1, with a tentative D call TRBD1 (6 bases). Germline V lookup: CDR1 DFQATT, CDR2 SNEGSKA (reference sequence). This CDR3 comprises 14 residues. V was pared by 6 bases and J by 1 base, with 15 bases between. The chain's CDR3 is CSALGGGRNTEAFF. As DNA, the CDR3 is TGCAGTGCCCTGGGGGGGGGCCGGAACACTGAAGCTTTCTTT.

The table lists this clonotype with many counts. The chain has TRBV27 and TRBJ2-3; 7 positions agree with TRBD2. Trimming cost V 3 bases and J 6 bases; bases outside gene matches: 9. The CDR3 has 15 residues. Germline CDR1 reads MNHEY; CDR2 reads SMNVEV (reference sequence). The chain's CDR3 is CASSFRGRAGDTQYF. In DNA form, the CDR3 reads TGTGCCAGCAGTTTTCGTGGGAGGGCCGGGGATACGCAGTATTTT.

Many counts were recorded for this clonotype. The CDR3 region is CASSYLTAYEQYF. Here the CDR3 DNA reads TGTGCCAGCAGTTACCTAACAGCCTACGAGCAGTACTTC. The chain recombines TRBV6-2 or TRBV6-3 with TRBJ2-7; D gene ambiguous. This CDR3 is 13 amino acids long. Germline V gives CDR1 MNHEY, CDR2 SVGEGT. V lost 2 bases and J lost 2, with 7 bases in between.

This clonotype was counted ten times or more. The chain couples TRBV28 to TRBJ1-1; TRBD1 matches 7 bases. Losses at the gene ends were 6 bases for V and 4 bases for J; bases not matched to a gene: 5. Germline V gene lookup returns CDR1 MDHEN and CDR2 SYDVKM. The CDR3 extends over 13 amino acids. Here the CDR3 DNA reads TGTGCCAGCAGAGCGACAGGGCTCACTGAAGCTTTCTTT. Protein sequence: CASRATGLTEAFF. Full variable domain (remainder filled in from reference TRBV28 and TRBJ1-1): DVKVTQSSRYLVKRTGEKVFLECVQDMDHENMFWYRQDPGLGLRLIYFSYDVKMKEKGDIPEGYSVSREKKERFSLILESASTNQTSMYLCASRATGLTEAFFGQGTRLTVV.

This clonotype was recorded many times. The CDR3 reads CASSFWLAGTYNEQFF. CDR3 sequence (DNA): TGTGCCAGCAGTTTCTGGCTAGCGGGAACCTACAATGAGCAGTTCTTC. V usage is TRBV28 and J usage is TRBJ2-1; 9 bases agree with TRBD2. The germline CDR1 and CDR2 sequences are MDHEN and SYDVKM. This CDR3 has 16 residues. Germline trimming cut 3 bases from V and 2 bases from J; bases unmatched to any gene: 5.

This clonotype is a singleton in its sample. This chain links TRBV20-1 with TRBJ2-7; 7 bases line up with TRBD1. The CDR3 has 12 amino acids. V shed 6 bases and J 2 bases; nucleotides not matched to a gene: 4. The germline V gene has CDR1 DFQATT and CDR2 SNEGSKA (reference sequence). The CDR3: CSAADRPYEQYF. The CDR3 nucleotides read TGCAGTGCCGCGGACAGGCCCTACGAGCAGTACTTC.

The genes are TRBV9 and TRBJ2-1, with TRBD2 matching 7 bases. After removal of 0 bases from V and 6 bases from J, the junction contained 6 bases not matched to a gene. This CDR3 spans 15 amino acids. CDR1 SGDLS and CDR2 YYNGEE come from the germline V gene. The CDR3 nucleotides read TGTGCCAGCAGCGTAGGAGCGGGAACTGTCAATGAGCAGTTCTTC. Amino acid sequence: CASSVGAGTVNEQFF.

In its sample, this clonotype was seen many times. The chain uses TRBV12-3 or TRBV12-4 and TRBJ2-1; the D is unclear. V gave up 5 bases and J gave up 0 bases, with 11 bases separating them. The CDR3 is 15 amino acids. CDR3 in DNA: TGTGCCAGCAGTCCACATGAAAGCTCCTACAATGAGCAGTTCTTC. Translated, it gives CASSPHESSYNEQFF.

V gene TRBV13 combines with J gene TRBJ2-7; 12 nucleotides agree with TRBD2. Germline CDR1 is PRHDT and CDR2 is FYEKMQ (reference sequence). V was pared by 5 bases and J by 0 bases, with 5 bases of the junction left unmatched. The CDR3 totals 16 residues. CDR3 coding DNA: TGTGCCAGCAGCCCGGGGACTAGCGGGTACTCCTACGAGCAGTACTTC. Amino acid sequence: CASSPGTSGYSYEQYF.

This clonotype was seen at least ten times. The CDR3: CASSLAGWNEQFF. As DNA, the CDR3 is TGTGCCAGCAGCTTAGCGGGGTGGAATGAGCAGTTCTTC. The genes are TRBV7-2 and TRBJ2-1; no reliable D call. Germline CDR1 SGHTA, CDR2 FQGNSA. The CDR3 has 13 residues. V lost 0 bases and J 7 bases, leaving 7 bases between the germline ends.

This clonotype showed up many times. For the CDR3, the DNA is TGTGCCAGCAGAGGACAGGGTGACTACAATGAGCAGTTCTTC. It encodes CASRGQGDYNEQFF. J is TRBJ2-1 and V is TRBV6-2 or TRBV6-3; 8 bases agree with TRBD1. The CDR3 has 14 amino acids. The trim removed 6 bases at V and 3 bases at J, leaving 4 bases unmatched. The germline gives CDR1 MNHEY, CDR2 SVGEGT.

This clonotype appeared many times. The V call is TRBV20-1, the J call TRBJ2-7; D gene unclear. The germline gives CDR1 DFQATT, CDR2 SNEGSKA (reference sequence). This CDR3 has 16 amino acids. V shed 0 bases and J shed 1 base, with 16 bases lying between them. DNA for the CDR3: TGCAGTGCTAGAGATCTCGTGGGGTTTCGGTCCTACGAGCAGTACTTC. Translation gives CSARDLVGFRSYEQYF.

The J gene is TRBJ2-5, the V gene TRBV14, with D unresolved. This CDR3 region has 19 residues. Looked up from germline, CDR1 is SGHDN and CDR2 is FVKESK. The V end was cut by 0 bases, the J end by 1 base, with 21 bases between. CDR3 amino acids: CASSQDPRRVAEAQETQYF. CDR3 in DNA: TGTGCCAGCAGCCAAGATCCCCGCCGGGTGGCGGAAGCCCAAGAGACCCAGTACTTC.

The table lists this clonotype with many counts. This chain links TRBV7-2 with TRBJ2-3; 7 bases line up with TRBD1. Trimming cost V 6 bases and J 1 base; bases outside gene matches: 7. The CDR3 runs 15 residues. CDR1 is SGHTA, CDR2 FQGNSA, per germline. The DNA for the CDR3 is TGTGCCAGCAGTCGAGACAGGGCTGGCACAGATACGCAGTATTTT. Protein: CASSRDRAGTDTQYF.

The V call is TRBV7-9, the J call TRBJ2-2; TRBD2 agrees at 15 bases. Germline CDR1 is SEHNR and CDR2 is FQNEAQ (reference sequence). V shed 1 base and J 4 bases; nucleotides not matched to a gene: 10. The CDR3 is 20 residues long. CDR3 amino acids: CASSLGRGLAGGRGTGELFF. CDR3 in DNA: TGTGCCAGCAGCTTAGGGCGGGGACTAGCGGGAGGTAGGGGCACCGGGGAGCTGTTTTTT.